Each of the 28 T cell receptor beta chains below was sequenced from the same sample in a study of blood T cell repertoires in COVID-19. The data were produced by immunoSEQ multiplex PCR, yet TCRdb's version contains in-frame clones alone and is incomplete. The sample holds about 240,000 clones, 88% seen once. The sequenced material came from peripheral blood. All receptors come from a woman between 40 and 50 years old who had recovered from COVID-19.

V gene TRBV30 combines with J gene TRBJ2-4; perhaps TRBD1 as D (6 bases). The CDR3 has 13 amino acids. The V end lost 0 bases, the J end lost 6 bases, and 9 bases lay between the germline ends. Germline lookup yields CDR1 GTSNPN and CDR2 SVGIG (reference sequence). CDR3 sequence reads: CAWSVGGPNIQYF. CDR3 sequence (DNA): TGTGCCTGGAGTGTAGGGGGACCAAACATTCAGTACTTC.

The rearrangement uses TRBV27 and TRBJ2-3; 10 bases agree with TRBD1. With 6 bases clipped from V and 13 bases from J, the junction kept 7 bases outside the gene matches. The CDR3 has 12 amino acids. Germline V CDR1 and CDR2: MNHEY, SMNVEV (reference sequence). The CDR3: CASSQGGTGEYF. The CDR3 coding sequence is TGTGCCAGCAGCCAAGGGGGGACAGGGGAGTATTTT.

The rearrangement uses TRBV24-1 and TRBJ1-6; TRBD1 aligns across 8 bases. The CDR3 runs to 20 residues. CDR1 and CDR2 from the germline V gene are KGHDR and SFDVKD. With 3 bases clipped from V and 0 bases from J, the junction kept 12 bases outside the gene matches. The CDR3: CATSDPDRVRGSSYNSPLHF. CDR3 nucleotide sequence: TGTGCCACCAGTGATCCGGACAGGGTTCGGGGAAGCTCCTATAATTCACCCCTCCACTTT.

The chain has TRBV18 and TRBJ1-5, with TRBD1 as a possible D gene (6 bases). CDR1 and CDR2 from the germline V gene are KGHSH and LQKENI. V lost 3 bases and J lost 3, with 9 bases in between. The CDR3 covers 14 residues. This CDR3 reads CASSPTGLNQPQHF. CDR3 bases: TGTGCCAGCTCACCCACAGGGCTCAATCAGCCCCAGCATTTT.

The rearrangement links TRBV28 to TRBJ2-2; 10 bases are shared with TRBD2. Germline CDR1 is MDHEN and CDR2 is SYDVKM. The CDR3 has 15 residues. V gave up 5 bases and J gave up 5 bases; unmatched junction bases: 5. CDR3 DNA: TGTGCCAGCAGTCGTAGCGGGAGGTTTACCGGGGAGCTGTTTTTT. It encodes CASSRSGRFTGELFF.

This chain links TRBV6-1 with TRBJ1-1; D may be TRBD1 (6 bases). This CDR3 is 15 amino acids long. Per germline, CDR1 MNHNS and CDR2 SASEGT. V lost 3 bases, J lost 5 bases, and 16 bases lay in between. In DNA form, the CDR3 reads TGTGCCAGCAGTGAGCGAGGGCAGGGGAGAACTGAAGCTTTCTTT. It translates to CASSERGQGRTEAFF.

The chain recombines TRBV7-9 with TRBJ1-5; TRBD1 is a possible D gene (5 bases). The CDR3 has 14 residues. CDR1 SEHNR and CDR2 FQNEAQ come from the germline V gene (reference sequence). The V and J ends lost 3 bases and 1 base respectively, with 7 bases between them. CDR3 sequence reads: CASSFRGSNQPQHF. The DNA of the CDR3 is TGTGCCAGCAGCTTTCGGGGGAGCAATCAGCCCCAGCATTTT.

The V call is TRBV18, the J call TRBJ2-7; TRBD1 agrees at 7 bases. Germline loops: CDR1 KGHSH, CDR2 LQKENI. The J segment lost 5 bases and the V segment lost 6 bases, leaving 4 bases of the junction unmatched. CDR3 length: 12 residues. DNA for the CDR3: TGTGCCAGCTCTTGGGACAGTAACGAGCAGTACTTC. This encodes CASSWDSNEQYF.

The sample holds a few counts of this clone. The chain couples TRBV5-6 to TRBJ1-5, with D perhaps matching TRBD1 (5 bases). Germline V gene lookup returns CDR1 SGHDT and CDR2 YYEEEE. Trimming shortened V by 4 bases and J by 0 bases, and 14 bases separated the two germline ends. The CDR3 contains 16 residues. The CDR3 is CASSPTQGRSNQPQHF. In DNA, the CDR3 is TGTGCCAGCAGCCCCACTCAGGGTCGTAGCAATCAGCCCCAGCATTTT.

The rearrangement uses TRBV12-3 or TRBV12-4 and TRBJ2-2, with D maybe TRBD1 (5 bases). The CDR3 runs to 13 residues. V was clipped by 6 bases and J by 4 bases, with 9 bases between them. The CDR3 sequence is CASRGLSTGELFF. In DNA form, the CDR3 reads TGTGCCAGCAGGGGGCTTTCCACCGGGGAGCTGTTTTTT.

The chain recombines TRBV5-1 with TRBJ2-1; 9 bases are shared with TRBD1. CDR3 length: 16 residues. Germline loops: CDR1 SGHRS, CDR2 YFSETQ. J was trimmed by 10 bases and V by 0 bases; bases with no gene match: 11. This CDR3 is CASSLVRTGAEREQFF. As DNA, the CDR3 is TGCGCCAGCAGCTTGGTACGGACAGGGGCCGAACGGGAGCAGTTCTTC.

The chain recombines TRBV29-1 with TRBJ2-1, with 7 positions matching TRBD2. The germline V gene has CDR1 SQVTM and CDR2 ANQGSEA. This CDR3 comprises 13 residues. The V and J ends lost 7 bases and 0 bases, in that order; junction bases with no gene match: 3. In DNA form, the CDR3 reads TGCAGCGCCGGGGGGAGCTCCTACAATGAGCAGTTCTTC. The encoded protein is CSAGGSSYNEQFF.

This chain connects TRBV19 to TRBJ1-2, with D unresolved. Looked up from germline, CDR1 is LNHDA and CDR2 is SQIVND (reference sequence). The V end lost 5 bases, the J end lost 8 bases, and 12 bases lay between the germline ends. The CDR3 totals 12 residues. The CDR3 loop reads CASSASSRGYTF. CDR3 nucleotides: TGTGCCAGTAGTGCTTCATCTAGGGGCTACACCTTC.

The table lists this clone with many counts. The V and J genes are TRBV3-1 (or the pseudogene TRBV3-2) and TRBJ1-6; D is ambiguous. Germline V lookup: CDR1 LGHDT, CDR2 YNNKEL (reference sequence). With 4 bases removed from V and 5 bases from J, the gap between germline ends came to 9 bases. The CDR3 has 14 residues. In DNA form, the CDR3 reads TGTGCCAGCAGCCCCGCCGGGGATAATTCACCCCTCCACTTT. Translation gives CASSPAGDNSPLHF.

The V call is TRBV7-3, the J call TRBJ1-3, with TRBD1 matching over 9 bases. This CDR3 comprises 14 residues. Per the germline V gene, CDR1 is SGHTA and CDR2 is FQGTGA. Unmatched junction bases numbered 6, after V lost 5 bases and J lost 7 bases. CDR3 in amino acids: CASSAQGAGNTIYF. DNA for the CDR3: TGTGCCAGCAGCGCACAGGGGGCGGGCAACACCATATATTTT.

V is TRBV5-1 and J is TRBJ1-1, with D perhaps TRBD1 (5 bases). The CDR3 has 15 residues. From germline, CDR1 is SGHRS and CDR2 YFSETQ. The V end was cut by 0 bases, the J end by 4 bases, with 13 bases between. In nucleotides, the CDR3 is TGCGCCAGCAGCTTGGATGGGGTGGGGGGCACTGAAGCTTTCTTT. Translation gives CASSLDGVGGTEAFF.

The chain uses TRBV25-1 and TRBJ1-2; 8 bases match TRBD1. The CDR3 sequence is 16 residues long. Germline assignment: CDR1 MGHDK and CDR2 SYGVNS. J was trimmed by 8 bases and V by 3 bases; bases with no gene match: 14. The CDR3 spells CASSDSTNQGARGYTF. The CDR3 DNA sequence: TGTGCCAGCAGTGATTCTACAAACCAGGGGGCGCGGGGCTACACCTTC.

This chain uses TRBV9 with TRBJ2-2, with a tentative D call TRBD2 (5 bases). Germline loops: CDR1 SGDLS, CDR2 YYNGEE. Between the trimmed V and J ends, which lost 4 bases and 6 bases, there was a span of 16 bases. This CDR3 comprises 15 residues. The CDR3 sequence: CASSSPGSLAGELFF. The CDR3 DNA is TGTGCCAGCAGCTCCCCGGGGAGCTTGGCCGGGGAGCTGTTTTTT.

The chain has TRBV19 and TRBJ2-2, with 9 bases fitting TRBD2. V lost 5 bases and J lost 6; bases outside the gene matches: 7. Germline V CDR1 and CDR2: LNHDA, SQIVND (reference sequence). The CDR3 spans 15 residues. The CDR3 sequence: CASSVVAGVPGELFF. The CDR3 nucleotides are TGTGCCAGTAGTGTGGTAGCGGGAGTGCCCGGGGAGCTGTTTTTT.

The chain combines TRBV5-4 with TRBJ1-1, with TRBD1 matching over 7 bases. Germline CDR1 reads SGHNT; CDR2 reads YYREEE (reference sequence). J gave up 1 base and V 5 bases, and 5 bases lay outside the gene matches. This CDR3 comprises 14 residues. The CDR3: CASRTQGKNTEAFF. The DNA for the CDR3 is TGTGCCAGCAGGACACAGGGGAAGAACACTGAAGCTTTCTTT.

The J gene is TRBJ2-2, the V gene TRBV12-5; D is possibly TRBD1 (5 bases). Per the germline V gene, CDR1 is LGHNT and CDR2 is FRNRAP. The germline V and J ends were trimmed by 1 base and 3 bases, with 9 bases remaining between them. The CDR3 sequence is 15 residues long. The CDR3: CASGLGPRDTGELFF. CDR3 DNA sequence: TGTGCTAGTGGTTTGGGACCCAGGGACACCGGGGAGCTGTTTTTT.

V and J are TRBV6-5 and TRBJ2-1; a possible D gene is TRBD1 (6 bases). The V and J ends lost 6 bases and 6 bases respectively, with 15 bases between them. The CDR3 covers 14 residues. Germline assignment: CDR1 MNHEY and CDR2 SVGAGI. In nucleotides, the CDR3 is TGTGCCAGCAGCTGGGGGCACATGGCCAATGAGCAGTTCTTC. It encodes CASSWGHMANEQFF.

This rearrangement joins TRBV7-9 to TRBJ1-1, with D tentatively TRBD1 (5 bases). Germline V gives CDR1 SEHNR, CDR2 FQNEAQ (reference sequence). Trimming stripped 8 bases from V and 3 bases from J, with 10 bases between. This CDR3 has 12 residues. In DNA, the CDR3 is TGTGCCAGCCGACGGGGGGACACTGAAGCTTTCTTT. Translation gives CASRRGDTEAFF.

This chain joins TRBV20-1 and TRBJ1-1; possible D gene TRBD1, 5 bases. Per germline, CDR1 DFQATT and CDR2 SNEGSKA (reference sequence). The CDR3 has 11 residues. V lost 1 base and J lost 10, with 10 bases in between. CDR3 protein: CSARVAGVAFF. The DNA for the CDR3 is TGCAGTGCTAGAGTGGCGGGGGTAGCTTTCTTT.

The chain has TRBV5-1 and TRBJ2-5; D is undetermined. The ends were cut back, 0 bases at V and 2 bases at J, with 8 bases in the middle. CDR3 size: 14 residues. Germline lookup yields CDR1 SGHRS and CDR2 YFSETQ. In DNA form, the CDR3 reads TGCGCCAGCAGCTTGGTATCGCAGCAAGAGACCCAGTACTTC. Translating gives CASSLVSQQETQYF.

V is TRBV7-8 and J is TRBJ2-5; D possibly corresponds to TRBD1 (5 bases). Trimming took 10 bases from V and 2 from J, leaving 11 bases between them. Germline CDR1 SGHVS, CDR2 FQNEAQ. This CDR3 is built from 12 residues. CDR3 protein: CATQTDQETQYF. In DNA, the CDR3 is TGTGCCACCCAGACAGATCAAGAGACCCAGTACTTC.

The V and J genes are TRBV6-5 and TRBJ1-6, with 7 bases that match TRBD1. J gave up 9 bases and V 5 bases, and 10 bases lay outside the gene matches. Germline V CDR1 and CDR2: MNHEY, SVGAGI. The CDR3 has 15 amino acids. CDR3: CASSTHRGEGSPLHF. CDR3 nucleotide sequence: TGTGCCAGCAGTACCCACAGGGGCGAGGGTTCACCCCTCCACTTT.

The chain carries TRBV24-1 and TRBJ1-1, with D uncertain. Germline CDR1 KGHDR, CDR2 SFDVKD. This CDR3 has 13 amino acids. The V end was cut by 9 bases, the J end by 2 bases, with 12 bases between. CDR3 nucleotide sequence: TGTGCCACCGCGATGGCGGGAAACACTGAAGCTTTCTTT. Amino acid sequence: CATAMAGNTEAFF.